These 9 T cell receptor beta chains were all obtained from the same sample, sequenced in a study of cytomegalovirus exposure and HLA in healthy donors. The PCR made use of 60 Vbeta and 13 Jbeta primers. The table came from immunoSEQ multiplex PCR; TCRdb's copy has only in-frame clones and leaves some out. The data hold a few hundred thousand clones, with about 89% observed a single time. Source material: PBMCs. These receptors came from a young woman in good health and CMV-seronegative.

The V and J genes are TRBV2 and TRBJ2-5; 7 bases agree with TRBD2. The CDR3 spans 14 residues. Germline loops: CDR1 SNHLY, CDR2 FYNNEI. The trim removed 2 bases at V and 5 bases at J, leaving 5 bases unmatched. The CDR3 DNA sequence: TGTGCCAGCAGTGAATCGAGCGGGGCGGAGACCCAGTACTTC. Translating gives CASSESSGAETQYF.

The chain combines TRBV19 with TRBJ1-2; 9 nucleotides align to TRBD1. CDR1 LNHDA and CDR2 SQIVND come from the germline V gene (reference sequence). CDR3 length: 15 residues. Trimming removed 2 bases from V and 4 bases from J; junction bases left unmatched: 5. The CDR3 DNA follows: TGTGCCAGTAGTATAAAGGTGGGACAGGGCTATGGCTACACCTTC. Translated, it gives CASSIKVGQGYGYTF.

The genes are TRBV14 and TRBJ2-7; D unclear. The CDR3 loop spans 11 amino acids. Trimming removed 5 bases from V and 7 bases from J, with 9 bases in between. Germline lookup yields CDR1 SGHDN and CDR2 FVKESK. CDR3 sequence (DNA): TGTGCCAGCAGCTTACATAAGGAGCAGTACTTC. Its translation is CASSLHKEQYF. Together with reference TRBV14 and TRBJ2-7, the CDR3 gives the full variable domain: EAGVTQFPSHSVIEKGQTVTLRCDPISGHDNLYWYRRVMGKEIKFLLHFVKESKQDESGMPNNRFLAERTGGTYSTLKVQPAELEDSGVYFCASSLHKEQYFGPGTRLTVT.

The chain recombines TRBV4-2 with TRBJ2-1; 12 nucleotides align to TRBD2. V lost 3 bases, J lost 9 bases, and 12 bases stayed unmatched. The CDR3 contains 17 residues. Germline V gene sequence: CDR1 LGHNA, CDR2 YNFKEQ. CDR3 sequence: CASSQGPLTSGSGEQFF. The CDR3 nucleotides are TGTGCCAGCAGCCAGGGCCCGCTGACTAGCGGGAGCGGTGAGCAGTTCTTC.

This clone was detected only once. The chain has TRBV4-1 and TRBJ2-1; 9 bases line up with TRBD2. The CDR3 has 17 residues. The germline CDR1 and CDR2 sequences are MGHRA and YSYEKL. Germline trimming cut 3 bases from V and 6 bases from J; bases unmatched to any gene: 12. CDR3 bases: TGCGCCAGCAGCCACCCCGGGGGGAGCGGGGGGACCAATGAGCAGTTCTTC. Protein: CASSHPGGSGGTNEQFF.

In DNA, the CDR3 is TGTGCCAGCAGTTACCGGACAGGAGTCCAATACAATGAGCAGTTCTTC. Encoded protein: CASSYRTGVQYNEQFF. The chain has TRBV6-6 and TRBJ2-1, with TRBD1 identical over 7 bases. The CDR3 has 16 residues. Germline V gene sequence: CDR1 MNHNY, CDR2 SVGAGI (reference sequence). The junction had 8 bases not matched to a gene; V was cut back by 2 bases and J by 4 bases.

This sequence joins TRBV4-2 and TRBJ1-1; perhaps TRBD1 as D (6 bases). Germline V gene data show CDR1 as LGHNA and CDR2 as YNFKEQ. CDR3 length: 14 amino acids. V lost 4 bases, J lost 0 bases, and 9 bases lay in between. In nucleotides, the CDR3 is TGTGCCAGCAGCCTGGGACAAATGAACACTGAAGCTTTCTTT. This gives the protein CASSLGQMNTEAFF.

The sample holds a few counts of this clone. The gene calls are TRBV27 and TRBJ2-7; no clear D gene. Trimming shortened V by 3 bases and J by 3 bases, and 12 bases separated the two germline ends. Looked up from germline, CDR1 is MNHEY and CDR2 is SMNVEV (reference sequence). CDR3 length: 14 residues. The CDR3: CASSFGGNLYEQYF. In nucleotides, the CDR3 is TGTGCCAGCAGTTTCGGCGGCAACCTCTACGAGCAGTACTTC.

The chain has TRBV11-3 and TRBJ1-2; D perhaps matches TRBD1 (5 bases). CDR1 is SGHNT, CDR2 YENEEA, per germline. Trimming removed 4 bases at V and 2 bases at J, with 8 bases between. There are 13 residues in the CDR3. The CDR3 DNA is TGTGCCAGCAGCTCAGGGAGGAACTATGGCTACACCTTC. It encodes CASSSGRNYGYTF.